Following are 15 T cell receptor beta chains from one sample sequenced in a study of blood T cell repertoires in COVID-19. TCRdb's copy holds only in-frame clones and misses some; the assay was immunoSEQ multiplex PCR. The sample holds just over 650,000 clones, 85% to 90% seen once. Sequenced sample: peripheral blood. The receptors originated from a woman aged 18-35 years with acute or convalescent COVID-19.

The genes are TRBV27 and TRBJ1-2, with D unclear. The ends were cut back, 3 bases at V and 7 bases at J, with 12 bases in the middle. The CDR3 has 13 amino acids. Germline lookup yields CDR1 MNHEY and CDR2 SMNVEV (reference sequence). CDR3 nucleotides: TGTGCCAGCAGTTTCGGTTCCGGAGGTGGCTACACCTTC. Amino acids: CASSFGSGGGYTF.

The CDR3 loop reads CASSPWDRGLAFWDTGANVLTF. The CDR3 DNA is TGTGCCAGCAGCCCGTGGGACAGGGGCCTCGCTTTTTGGGATACTGGGGCCAACGTCCTGACTTTC. V usage is TRBV3-1 (or the pseudogene TRBV3-2) and J usage is TRBJ2-6; 10 bases map to TRBD1. The germline gives CDR1 LGHDT, CDR2 YNNKEL (reference sequence). The CDR3 totals 22 residues. The trim removed 4 bases at V and 2 bases at J, leaving 20 bases unmatched.

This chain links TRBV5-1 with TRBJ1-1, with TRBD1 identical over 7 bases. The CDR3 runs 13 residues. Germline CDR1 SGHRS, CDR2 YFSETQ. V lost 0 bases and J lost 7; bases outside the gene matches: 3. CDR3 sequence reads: CASSLEGGGEAFF. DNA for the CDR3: TGCGCCAGCAGCTTGGAAGGGGGCGGTGAAGCTTTCTTT.

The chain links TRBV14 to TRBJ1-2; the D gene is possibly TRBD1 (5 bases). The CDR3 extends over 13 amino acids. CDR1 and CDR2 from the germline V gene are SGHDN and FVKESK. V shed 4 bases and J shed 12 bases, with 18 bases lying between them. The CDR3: CASSPGAGVVNTF. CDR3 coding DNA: TGTGCCAGCAGCCCCGGGGCGGGGGTCGTCAACACCTTC.

Here the CDR3 DNA reads TGTGCCAGCAGTTACGGCTGGCAAGAGACCCAGTACTTC. Its translation: CASSYGWQETQYF. The rearrangement links TRBV6-6 to TRBJ2-5; D gene unclear. Trimming removed 2 bases at V and 2 bases at J, with 6 bases between. The CDR3 contains 13 residues. The germline CDR1 and CDR2 sequences are MNHNY and SVGAGI (reference sequence).

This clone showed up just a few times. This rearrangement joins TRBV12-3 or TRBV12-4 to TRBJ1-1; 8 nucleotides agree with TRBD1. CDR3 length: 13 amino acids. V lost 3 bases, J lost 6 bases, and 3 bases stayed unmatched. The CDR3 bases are TGTGCCAGCAGTTTTTCACAGGGGGCTGAAGCTTTCTTT. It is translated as CASSFSQGAEAFF.

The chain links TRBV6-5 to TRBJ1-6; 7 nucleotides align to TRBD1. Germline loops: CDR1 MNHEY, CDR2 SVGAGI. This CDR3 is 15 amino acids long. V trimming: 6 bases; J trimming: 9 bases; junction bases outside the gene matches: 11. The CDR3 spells CASSLGTASSSPLHF. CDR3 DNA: TGTGCCAGCAGCTTGGGGACAGCCAGTTCTTCACCCCTCCACTTT.

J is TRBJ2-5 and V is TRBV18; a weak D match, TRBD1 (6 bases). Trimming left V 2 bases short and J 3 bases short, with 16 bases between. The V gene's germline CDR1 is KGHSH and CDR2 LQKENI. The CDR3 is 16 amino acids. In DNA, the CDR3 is TGTGCCAGCTCACCATACTTGGACGGGACAAAAGAGACCCAGTACTTC. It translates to CASSPYLDGTKETQYF.

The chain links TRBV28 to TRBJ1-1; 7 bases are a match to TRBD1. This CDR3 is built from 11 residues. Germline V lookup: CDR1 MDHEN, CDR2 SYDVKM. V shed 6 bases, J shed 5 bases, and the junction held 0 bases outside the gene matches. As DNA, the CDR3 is TGTGCCAGCAGGACAGGGACTGAAGCTTTCTTT. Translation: CASRTGTEAFF.

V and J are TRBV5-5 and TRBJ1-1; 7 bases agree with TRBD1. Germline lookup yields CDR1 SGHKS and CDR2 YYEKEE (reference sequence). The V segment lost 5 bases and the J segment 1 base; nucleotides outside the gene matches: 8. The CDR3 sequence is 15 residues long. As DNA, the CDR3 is TGTGCCAGCAGTAAACTTGACAGGGCGAACACTGAAGCTTTCTTT. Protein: CASSKLDRANTEAFF.

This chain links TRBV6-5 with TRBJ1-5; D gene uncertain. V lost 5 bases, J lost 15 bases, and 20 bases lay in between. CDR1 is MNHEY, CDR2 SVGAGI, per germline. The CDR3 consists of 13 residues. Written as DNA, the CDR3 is TGTGCCAGCAGTCCCGGAATGTGGAATCAGCGGCATTTT. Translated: CASSPGMWNQRHF.

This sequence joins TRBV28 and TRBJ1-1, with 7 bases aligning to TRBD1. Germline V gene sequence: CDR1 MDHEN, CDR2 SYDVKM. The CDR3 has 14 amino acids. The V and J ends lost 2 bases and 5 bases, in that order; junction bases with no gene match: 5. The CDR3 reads CASSLRTGRTEAFF. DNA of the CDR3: TGTGCCAGCAGTTTAAGGACAGGTAGGACTGAAGCTTTCTTT.

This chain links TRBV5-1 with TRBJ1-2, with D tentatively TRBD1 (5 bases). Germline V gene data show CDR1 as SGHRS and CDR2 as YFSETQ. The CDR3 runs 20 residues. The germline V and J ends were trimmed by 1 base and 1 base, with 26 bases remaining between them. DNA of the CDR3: TGCGCCAGCAGCTTGAAAGGGCAGGGAAGGATCAAAGATATTAACTATGGCTACACCTTC. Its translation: CASSLKGQGRIKDINYGYTF.

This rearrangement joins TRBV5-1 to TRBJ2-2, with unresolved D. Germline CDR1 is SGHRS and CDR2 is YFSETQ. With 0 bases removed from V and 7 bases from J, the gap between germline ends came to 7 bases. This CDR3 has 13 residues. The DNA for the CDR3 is TGCGCCAGCAGCTTGGCGGTCGGCGGGGAGCTGTTTTTT. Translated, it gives CASSLAVGGELFF.

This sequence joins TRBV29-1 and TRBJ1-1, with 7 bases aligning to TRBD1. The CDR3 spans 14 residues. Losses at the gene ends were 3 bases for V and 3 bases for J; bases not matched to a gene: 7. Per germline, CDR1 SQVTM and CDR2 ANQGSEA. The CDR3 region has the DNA TGCAGCGTTGACCATAGACAGGGAGACACTGAAGCTTTCTTT. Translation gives CSVDHRQGDTEAFF.